The next 31 T cell receptor beta chains were all read from a single sample in a study of shared clonotypes between healthy human individuals. Clones were read by immunoSEQ multiplex PCR, and TCRdb kept only the in-frame ones, dropping some. The profile shows 150,000 to 200,000 clones, approximately 61% of them singletons. The sample consisted of memory CD4+ T cells sorted from blood. The subset was: CD45RA-negative fraction. The receptor set was obtained from a man aged 25-45 years in good health.

This clone has just one count. The genes are TRBV19 and TRBJ1-1, with D perhaps matching TRBD1 (5 bases). V shed 7 bases and J shed 0 bases, with 9 bases lying between them. Germline values: CDR1 LNHDA, CDR2 SQIVND (reference sequence). This CDR3 contains 13 residues. In DNA form, the CDR3 reads TGTGCCAGTAACCCACAGGTGAACACTGAAGCTTTCTTT. Amino acids: CASNPQVNTEAFF.

Points on this clone: In the same sample, other DNA sequences code for this CDR3. This rearrangement joins TRBV5-5 to TRBJ2-2; D may be TRBD1 (5 bases). CDR1 SGHKS and CDR2 YYEKEE come from the germline V gene (reference sequence). Deletions cut 0 bases from V and 5 bases from J, with 8 bases between. This CDR3 comprises 14 residues. In DNA form, the CDR3 reads TGTGCCAGCAGCTTGGTCGCAGGGACCGGGGAGCTGTTTTTT. It codes for CASSLVAGTGELFF.

The rearrangement uses TRBV6-6 and TRBJ2-5; D ambiguous. The CDR3 is 11 residues long. V shed 11 bases and J shed 4 bases, with 11 bases lying between them. Germline CDR1 MNHNY, CDR2 SVGAGI (reference sequence). The CDR3 DNA sequence: TGTGCCGTGGCAGCTGGAGAGACCCAGTACTTC. Encoded protein: CAVAAGETQYF.

The chain couples TRBV11-2 to TRBJ2-7; D uncertain. The V gene lost 8 bases and the J gene lost 5 bases, with 19 bases spanning the gap. Germline loops: CDR1 SGHAT, CDR2 FQNNGV. CDR3 length equals 14 residues. The CDR3 loop is CASSPYQSLNEQYF. Here the CDR3 DNA reads TGTGCCAGCTCCCCTTACCAATCTTTAAACGAGCAGTACTTC.

This chain joins TRBV11-1 and TRBJ2-3; unclear D gene. Trimming took 3 bases from V and 5 from J, leaving 15 bases between them. Looked up from germline, CDR1 is SGHAT and CDR2 is FQDESV (reference sequence). This CDR3 has 15 residues. CDR3 sequence reads: CASSFSGSVEDTQYF. The CDR3 bases are TGTGCCAGCAGCTTCTCAGGTTCGGTAGAAGATACGCAGTATTTT.

The chain employs TRBV27 and TRBJ1-4; 7 nucleotides agree with TRBD1. The CDR3 length is 17 residues. V shed 5 bases and J 5 bases; nucleotides not matched to a gene: 14. Germline CDR1 and CDR2: MNHEY and SMNVEV (reference sequence). The CDR3 loop is CASSGLTGVSLNEKLFF. CDR3 bases: TGTGCCAGCAGTGGACTTACAGGGGTTAGTCTGAATGAAAAACTGTTTTTT.

The table lists this clone with a few counts. The chain combines TRBV28 with TRBJ1-5; D is ambiguous. V dropped 7 bases and J dropped 0 bases, with 13 bases sitting between them. In germline, CDR1 is MDHEN, CDR2 SYDVKM. The CDR3 is made up of 15 amino acids. The CDR3 reads CASKTTAASNQPQHF. The CDR3 DNA sequence: TGTGCCAGCAAGACCACGGCAGCTAGCAATCAGCCCCAGCATTTT.

The J gene is TRBJ2-1, the V gene TRBV5-1; 7 bases fit TRBD2. The germline gives CDR1 SGHRS, CDR2 YFSETQ. V dropped 5 bases and J dropped 5; count of bases not matched to a gene: 4. The CDR3 sequence is 13 residues long. The CDR3, as DNA: TGCGCCAGCAGTGGTCTAGCGGACAATGAGCAGTTCTTC. Its translation is CASSGLADNEQFF.

The sample holds a few counts of this clone. The rearrangement joins TRBV4-1 to TRBJ2-2; D is unclear. This CDR3 has 16 residues. Germline V gene sequence: CDR1 MGHRA, CDR2 YSYEKL. V lost 1 base to trimming and J lost 3 bases, with 12 bases between them. CDR3 bases: TGCGCCAGCAGCCAAGTTTGGCAAGCAGACACCGGGGAGCTGTTTTTT. Protein sequence: CASSQVWQADTGELFF.

This chain joins TRBV6-1 and TRBJ1-5, with D perhaps TRBD1 (5 bases). Germline CDR1 MNHNS, CDR2 SASEGT. This CDR3 is 15 amino acids long. Deletions cut 5 bases from V and 3 bases from J, with 14 bases between. The CDR3 nucleotides are TGTGCCAGCAGTTTAGAAGGGGCTGCCAATCAGCCCCAGCATTTT. It translates to CASSLEGAANQPQHF.

This clone was counted once. The CDR3 region is CSVAPGTGAPEAFF. As DNA, the CDR3 is TGCAGCGTTGCGCCCGGGACAGGGGCCCCTGAAGCTTTCTTT. The chain uses TRBV29-1 and TRBJ1-1, with 10 bases that match TRBD1. CDR1 SQVTM and CDR2 ANQGSEA come from the germline V gene. This CDR3 comprises 14 residues. With V trimmed by 4 bases and J by 6 bases, 8 bases remained unmatched.

This sequence joins TRBV10-3 and TRBJ2-3; 11 nucleotides agree with TRBD2. The germline V gene has CDR1 ENHRY and CDR2 SYGVKD. The CDR3 loop spans 17 amino acids. J gave up 4 bases and V 5 bases, and 11 bases lay outside the gene matches. The CDR3 DNA sequence: TGTGCCATCAGTACCTCGACTAGCGGGAAAGGGCCAGATACGCAGTATTTT. This translates into CAISTSTSGKGPDTQYF.

This sequence joins TRBV27 and TRBJ2-1, with D unresolved. Germline V gives CDR1 MNHEY, CDR2 SMNVEV (reference sequence). The CDR3 spans 13 residues. Trimming cost V 8 bases and J 0 bases, with 8 bases left between them. CDR3 loop: CASALSSYNEQFF. CDR3 nucleotide sequence: TGTGCCAGCGCACTAAGCTCCTACAATGAGCAGTTCTTC.

The V call is TRBV21-1, the J call TRBJ2-1; TRBD2, the D gene given by the table, was not confirmed from the DNA. TRBV21-1 is a known pseudogene. This CDR3 is built from 18 residues. CDR3 DNA sequence: TGTGCCAGCAGCAATGGAGAGCGGGAGCCCACGTCTTACAATGAGCAGTTCTTC. This gives the protein CASSNGEREPTSYNEQFF.

The V and J genes are TRBV2 and TRBJ2-5; 7 bases align to TRBD2. CDR3 length equals 15 residues. The V gene's germline CDR1 is SNHLY and CDR2 FYNNEI. The V and J ends lost 3 bases and 1 base, in that order; junction bases with no gene match: 5. In nucleotides, the CDR3 is TGTGCCAGCAGTGACGGGAGGTCCAGCCAAGAGACCCAGTACTTC. Protein: CASSDGRSSQETQYF.

This clone was detected a few times. J is TRBJ2-7 and V is TRBV2; a weak D match, TRBD2 (6 bases). Trimming took 7 bases from V and 4 from J, leaving 11 bases between them. The germline CDR1 and CDR2 sequences are SNHLY and FYNNEI. The CDR3 contains 12 residues. CDR3 sequence (DNA): TGTGCCAGCATTCAGGAGGGGTACGAGCAGTACTTC. Amino acid sequence: CASIQEGYEQYF.

A few counts support this clone. The chain has TRBV7-9 and TRBJ1-4; the match to TRBD1 covers 10 bases. Trimming cost V 4 bases and J 8 bases; bases outside gene matches: 7. CDR3 length: 15 residues. Per the germline V gene, CDR1 is SEHNR and CDR2 is FQNEAQ (reference sequence). CDR3 DNA: TGTGCCAGCAGCTATACGGACAGGGGGTCGGAAAAACTGTTTTTT. This translates into CASSYTDRGSEKLFF.

The gene calls are TRBV19 and TRBJ2-7; 9 bases agree with TRBD2. Germline V gives CDR1 LNHDA, CDR2 SQIVND (reference sequence). Trimming cost V 6 bases and J 3 bases; bases outside gene matches: 6. The CDR3 has 14 residues. For the CDR3, the DNA is TGTGCCAGTAGCAATCTAGCGGGAAGCTACGAGCAGTACTTC. Protein sequence: CASSNLAGSYEQYF.

The chain uses TRBV11-3 and TRBJ2-7; D might be TRBD1 (5 bases). CDR3 length equals 15 residues. The germline gives CDR1 SGHNT, CDR2 YENEEA. V lost 5 bases and J 1 base, leaving 15 bases between the germline ends. The CDR3 here is CASSLLSDKSYEQYF. The CDR3 DNA sequence: TGTGCCAGCAGCCTACTGTCGGACAAGTCCTACGAGCAGTACTTC.

This chain links TRBV19 with TRBJ2-5, with D possibly matching TRBD1 (5 bases). Per the germline V gene, CDR1 is LNHDA and CDR2 is SQIVND (reference sequence). V lost 2 bases and J 4 bases, leaving 14 bases between the germline ends. This CDR3 contains 15 residues. CDR3 nucleotides: TGTGCCAGTAGTATATCTGGCAGGGAAGGAGAGACCCAGTACTTC. Encoded protein: CASSISGREGETQYF. Looking up the rest from reference TRBV19 and TRBJ2-5 gives the full variable domain: DGGITQSPKYLFRKEGQNVTLSCEQNLNHDAMYWYRQDPGQGLRLIYYSQIVNDFQKGDIAEGYSVSREKKESFPLTVTSAQKNPTAFYLCASSISGREGETQYFGPGTRLLVL.

The chain links TRBV9 to TRBJ2-3; TRBD2 matches at 10 bases. The V and J ends lost 4 bases and 5 bases, in that order; junction bases with no gene match: 4. Germline CDR1 is SGDLS and CDR2 is YYNGEE. CDR3 length equals 14 residues. Written as DNA, the CDR3 is TGTGCCAGCAGCCCGCGACTAGCGGGAGATACGCAGTATTTT. Translation: CASSPRLAGDTQYF.

This clone appeared a few times. The chain employs TRBV29-1 and TRBJ2-5; no clear D gene. This CDR3 is 8 amino acids long. Trimming removed 0 bases at V and 14 bases at J, with 4 bases between. Germline V lookup: CDR1 SQVTM, CDR2 ANQGSEA. CDR3: CSVEDAYF. In DNA form, the CDR3 reads TGCAGCGTTGAAGATGCCTACTTC.

This chain links TRBV7-9 with TRBJ1-5; D not resolved. Trimming cost V 5 bases and J 11 bases, with 13 bases left between them. CDR3 size: 12 residues. CDR1 is SEHNR, CDR2 FQNEAQ, per germline (reference sequence). For the CDR3, the DNA is TGTGCCAGCAGCCACGCCTCATGGGCCCAGCATTTT. It translates to CASSHASWAQHF.

The genes are TRBV5-1 and TRBJ1-4; D ambiguous. Germline V gene sequence: CDR1 SGHRS, CDR2 YFSETQ. The CDR3 covers 15 residues. V was trimmed by 1 base and J by 4 bases, leaving 11 bases between them. This CDR3 reads CASSLSASNNEKLFF. The CDR3 nucleotides read TGCGCCAGCAGCTTGTCGGCCAGTAATAATGAAAAACTGTTTTTT. The full variable domain, in which reference TRBV5-1 and TRBJ1-4 provide the parts outside the CDR3, is KAGVTQTPRYLIKTRGQQVTLSCSPISGHRSVSWYQQTPGQGLQFLFEYFSETQRNKGNFPGRFSGRQFSNSRSEMNVSTLELGDSALYLCASSLSASNNEKLFFGSGTQLSVL.

This chain uses TRBV5-6 with TRBJ2-7; D is unresolved. The CDR3 contains 15 residues. Germline CDR1 reads SGHDT; CDR2 reads YYEEEE. The V and J ends lost 3 bases and 1 base respectively, with 14 bases between them. The CDR3 sequence is CASSSRQAVSYEQYF. The CDR3 bases are TGTGCCAGCAGCTCTCGCCAGGCCGTATCCTACGAGCAGTACTTC.

V and J are TRBV18 and TRBJ2-7; D is ambiguous. This CDR3 region has 13 residues. Germline CDR1 KGHSH, CDR2 LQKENI. The V gene lost 5 bases and the J gene lost 4 bases, with 12 bases spanning the gap. The CDR3 loop is CASSTETLYEQYF. The CDR3 nucleotides are TGTGCCAGCTCAACAGAGACCCTGTACGAGCAGTACTTC.

A remark on this clone: One end of the junction is discordant with germline, which a read error may explain. This chain joins TRBV7-7 and TRBJ2-5; 11 nucleotides agree with TRBD1. The germline V gene encodes CDR1 SSHAT and CDR2 FNYEAQ (reference sequence). The CDR3 length is 13 residues. The chain's CDR3 is CASSWDRGETQYF. For the CDR3, the DNA is TGTGCTAGCAGCTGGGACAGGGGGGAGACCCAGTACTTC. The whole variable domain, remainder taken from reference TRBV7-7 and TRBJ2-5, is GAGVSQSPRYKVTKRGQDVTLRCDPISSHATLYWYQQALGQGPEFLTYFNYEAQPDKSGLPSDRFSAERPEGSISTLTIQRTEQRDSAMYRCASSWDRGETQYFGPGTRLLVL.

The chain links TRBV15 to TRBJ2-3, with D perhaps being TRBD1 or TRBD2 (6 bases each). Germline-derived CDR1 and CDR2 are LNHNV and YYDKDF (reference sequence). The CDR3 consists of 16 residues. V dropped 5 bases and J dropped 5 bases, with 20 bases sitting between them. CDR3 in amino acids: CATSPEFGGLGDTQYF. The CDR3 DNA sequence: TGTGCCACCAGCCCGGAGTTCGGGGGCCTGGGAGATACGCAGTATTTT.

The genes are TRBV11-2 and TRBJ2-7; D call uncertain. The germline V and J ends were trimmed by 4 bases and 11 bases, with 12 bases remaining between them. The CDR3 extends over 11 amino acids. Germline assignment: CDR1 SGHAT and CDR2 FQNNGV. The CDR3 protein is CASSSGAPEYF. In DNA form, the CDR3 reads TGTGCCAGCAGCTCCGGCGCGCCTGAGTACTTC.

V usage is TRBV6-5 and J usage is TRBJ2-1; TRBD2 aligns across 7 bases. The V gene's germline CDR1 is MNHEY and CDR2 SVGAGI. This CDR3 region has 15 residues. With 4 bases clipped from V and 3 bases from J, the junction kept 6 bases outside the gene matches. CDR3 region: CASSSSGHYYNEQFF. In nucleotides, the CDR3 is TGTGCCAGCAGTTCTAGCGGCCACTACTACAATGAGCAGTTCTTC.

Written as DNA, the CDR3 is TGTGCCAGCTCACCTGGACAGGTCAATCAGCCCCAGCATTTT. Residues: CASSPGQVNQPQHF. The chain is built from TRBV18 and TRBJ1-5, with 7 bases matching TRBD1. This CDR3 region has 14 residues. CDR1 is KGHSH and CDR2 is LQKENI in the germline V gene. V was pared by 3 bases and J by 3 bases, with 2 bases of the junction left unmatched. The full variable domain, in which reference TRBV18 and TRBJ1-5 provide the parts outside the CDR3, is NAGVMQNPRHLVRRRGQEARLRCSPMKGHSHVYWYRQLPEEGLKFMVYLQKENIIDESGMPKERFSAEFPKEGPSILRIQQVVRGDSAAYFCASSPGQVNQPQHFGDGTRLSIL.